This T cell receptor (beta chain) stems from a study of blood T cell repertoires in COVID-19. The method was immunoSEQ multiplex PCR; TCRdb's version includes in-frame clones alone and lacks a portion of them. The sample yields some 150,000 clones, roughly 74% seen once. V was clipped by 5 bases and J by 4 bases; unmatched bases: 12. Per germline, CDR1 SGHAT and CDR2 FQNNGV. The CDR3 is 19 amino acids. This receptor was obtained from a woman of 80 years or more with acute or convalescent COVID-19. This chain uses TRBV11-2 with TRBJ2-2; 14 bases map to TRBD2. Sequencing input: peripheral blood. Here the CDR3 reads CASSQVRLAGGRRTGELFF. In nucleotides, the CDR3 is TGTGCCAGCAGCCAAGTACGACTAGCGGGAGGGCGCCGCACCGGGGAGCTGTTTTTT. Full variable domain (remainder filled in from reference TRBV11-2 and TRBJ2-2): EAGVAQSPRYKIIEKRQSVAFWCNPISGHATLYWYQQILGQGPKLLIQFQNNGVVDDSQLPKDRFSAERLKGVDSTLKIQPAKLEDSAVYLCASSQVRLAGGRRTGELFFGEGSRLTVL.